A single sample gave rise to the 29 T cell receptor beta chains below, sequenced in a study of T cells after yellow fever vaccination. Using its own MiXCR run on the 5' RACE reads, TCRdb lists one record per CDR3 protein. This table has some 220,000 distinct CDR3 sequences, more than 3% appearing once. The sequencing used CD4+ T cells sorted from PBMCs, collected 10 days after the yellow fever booster vaccination. These receptors were obtained from a man between 18 and 29 years old who received the YFV17D yellow fever vaccine.

This clonotype was counted at least ten times. The rearrangement links TRBV10-1 to TRBJ2-5, with 13 positions matching TRBD2. V dropped 5 bases and J dropped 4; count of bases not matched to a gene: 7. This CDR3 spans 16 amino acids. The germline CDR1 and CDR2 sequences are WNHNN and SYGVQD (reference sequence). CDR3 DNA: TGCGCCAGCAGTCCCGGACTAGCGGGGGCCGGAGAGACCCAGTACTTC. Translated, it gives CASSPGLAGAGETQYF.

This clonotype was observed at least ten times. The chain couples TRBV7-2 to TRBJ2-3; D may be TRBD1 or TRBD2 (5 bases each). The CDR3 is made up of 15 amino acids. Germline CDR1 SGHTA, CDR2 FQGNSA. Trimming left V 7 bases short and J 1 base short, with 15 bases between. CDR3 amino acids: CASTEVGARTDTQYF. DNA for the CDR3: TGTGCCAGCACTGAGGTCGGGGCCCGCACAGATACGCAGTATTTT.

The table lists this clonotype with many counts. The gene calls are TRBV6-1 and TRBJ2-5, with D perhaps given as TRBD1 or TRBD2 (6 bases each). The germline CDR1 and CDR2 sequences are MNHNS and SASEGT. The CDR3 contains 14 residues. Deletions cut 7 bases from V and 2 bases from J, with 14 bases between. The CDR3 bases are TGTGCCAGCAACAGGGAGGCCGCTCAAGAGACCCAGTACTTC. Its protein is CASNREAAQETQYF.

The rearrangement uses TRBV11-2 and TRBJ1-2, with TRBD1 matching 7 bases. Germline V lookup: CDR1 SGHAT, CDR2 FQNNGV. The CDR3 loop spans 13 amino acids. V was pared by 5 bases and J by 10 bases, with 10 bases of the junction left unmatched. The CDR3 region has the DNA TGTGCCAGCAGCCTCGACAGGGCCACCCCCTACACCTTC. Translated, it gives CASSLDRATPYTF.

The genes are TRBV5-1 and TRBJ1-1; the D is unclear. The germline gives CDR1 SGHRS, CDR2 YFSETQ. CDR3 length equals 13 residues. Trimming left V 8 bases short and J 4 bases short, with 15 bases between. The CDR3, as DNA: TGCGCCAGTGGGAAGGGTTGGGGCACTGAAGCTTTCTTT. Translating it yields CASGKGWGTEAFF.

This clonotype occurred many times. This chain links TRBV4-2 with TRBJ2-7; no firm D call. Per germline, CDR1 LGHNA and CDR2 YNFKEQ. The length of the CDR3 is 16 residues. The germline V and J ends were trimmed by 0 bases and 6 bases, with 18 bases remaining between them. The CDR3 here is CASSQEPRRLAFEQYV. The CDR3 DNA is TGTGCCAGCAGCCAAGAACCCCGTCGCCTCGCGTTCGAGCAGTACGTC.

This clonotype was counted a few times. The chain carries TRBV5-8 and TRBJ1-2; D is possibly TRBD1 (6 bases). The CDR3 totals 16 residues. The germline gives CDR1 SGHTS, CDR2 YDEGEE. V lost 0 bases to trimming and J lost 2 bases, with 14 bases between them. CDR3 loop: CASSLGGHRTNYGYTF. In DNA form, the CDR3 reads TGTGCCAGCAGCTTGGGGGGACACAGGACCAACTATGGCTACACCTTC. The whole variable domain, filled in from reference TRBV5-8 and TRBJ1-2, reads EAGVTQSPTHLIKTRGQQATLRCSPISGHTSVYWYQQALGLGLQFLLWYDEGEERNRGNFPPRFSGRQFPNYSSELNVNALELEDSALYLCASSLGGHRTNYGYTFGSGTRLTVV.

This clonotype was counted at least ten times. This sequence joins TRBV28 and TRBJ2-4, with 8 bases that match TRBD2. This CDR3 spans 14 amino acids. V shed 5 bases, J shed 4 bases, and the junction held 4 bases outside the gene matches. Per the germline V gene, CDR1 is MDHEN and CDR2 is SYDVKM. DNA of the CDR3: TGTGCCAGCAGTCTCGGGACTAGGAAAAACATTCAGTACTTC. Its protein is CASSLGTRKNIQYF.

This chain links TRBV3-1 with TRBJ2-5; no definite D call. The CDR3 consists of 12 residues. Trimming removed 0 bases at V and 6 bases at J, with 5 bases between. The germline V gene encodes CDR1 LGHDT and CDR2 YNNKEL (reference sequence). CDR3 residues: CASSQEGKTQYF. The DNA for the CDR3 is TGTGCCAGCAGCCAAGAGGGGAAGACCCAGTACTTC.

This clonotype was recorded at least ten times. V usage is TRBV5-1 and J usage is TRBJ2-5; D is unresolved. This CDR3 contains 14 residues. Trimming took 4 bases from V and 5 from J, leaving 15 bases between them. CDR1 is SGHRS, CDR2 YFSETQ, per germline. The CDR3, as DNA: TGCGCCAGCAGCCGGAACCCGTCGGAGGAGACCCAGTACTTC. This codes for CASSRNPSEETQYF.

This clonotype has a count of ten or more. The chain couples TRBV12-3 or TRBV12-4 to TRBJ1-1; D not certain. The CDR3 loop spans 12 amino acids. With 6 bases removed from V and 4 bases from J, the gap between germline ends came to 9 bases. The DNA for the CDR3 is TGTGCCAGCAGGCGACGGTCCACTGAAGCTTTCTTT. It encodes CASRRRSTEAFF.

There are many counts of this clonotype. J is TRBJ2-2 and V is TRBV18; weak D call: TRBD2 (6 bases). The germline V gene encodes CDR1 KGHSH and CDR2 LQKENI. With 3 bases removed from V and 1 base from J, the gap between germline ends came to 12 bases. This CDR3 has 16 amino acids. The CDR3 region is CASSPLGLLNTGELFF. CDR3 nucleotide sequence: TGTGCCAGCTCACCCTTGGGACTTCTGAACACCGGGGAGCTGTTTTTT.

This clonotype was observed a few times. The chain links TRBV5-1 to TRBJ1-6; 12 positions match TRBD1. V dropped 1 base and J dropped 9; count of bases not matched to a gene: 11. Germline V CDR1 and CDR2: SGHRS, YFSETQ. There are 18 residues in the CDR3. The CDR3 DNA reads as TGCGCCAGCAGCTTGAGCCGGGACAGGGGGCTTTTGGGTTCACCCCTCCACTTT. Its translation is CASSLSRDRGLLGSPLHF.

This clonotype was counted ten times or more. This chain links TRBV5-1 with TRBJ2-2; 9 bases line up with TRBD1. CDR3 length: 15 amino acids. Per the germline V gene, CDR1 is SGHRS and CDR2 is YFSETQ. Germline trimming cut 0 bases from V and 6 bases from J; bases unmatched to any gene: 3. Here the CDR3 DNA reads TGCGCCAGCAGCTTGGACAGGGGGCGATCCGGGGAGCTGTTTTTT. It codes for CASSLDRGRSGELFF.

The chain is built from TRBV6-9 and TRBJ1-5; 8 nucleotides align to TRBD1. The germline V gene encodes CDR1 MNHGY and CDR2 SVAAGI. The CDR3 is 15 residues long. Trimming cost V 6 bases and J 3 bases; bases outside gene matches: 7. The CDR3 region is CASSLGQGLNQPQHF. The DNA for the CDR3 is TGTGCCAGCAGCCTTGGACAGGGACTCAATCAGCCCCAGCATTTT.

This clonotype showed up many times. The chain carries TRBV20-1 and TRBJ2-5; TRBD2 aligns across 8 bases. The trim removed 4 bases at V and 5 bases at J, leaving 9 bases unmatched. Germline V gives CDR1 DFQATT, CDR2 SNEGSKA (reference sequence). The CDR3 totals 14 residues. In nucleotides, the CDR3 is TGCAGTGCTATCGGGGTAGCGGGGCGTGAGACCCAGTACTTC. It yields the protein CSAIGVAGRETQYF.

This clonotype was seen more than once but under ten times. A much larger clone lies one base from this, so it may be a read error. The chain uses TRBV5-1 and TRBJ1-1; D unresolved. The CDR3 is 13 residues long. Trimming left V 0 bases short and J 0 bases short, with 3 bases between. Germline V gene lookup returns CDR1 SGHRS and CDR2 YFSETQ. In DNA form, the CDR3 reads TGCGCCAGCAGCTTGGATATGAACACTGAAGCTTTCTTT. Translating gives CASSLDMNTEAFF.

The rearrangement joins TRBV14 to TRBJ2-1, with 8 positions matching TRBD2. The J segment lost 0 bases and the V segment lost 3 bases, leaving 4 bases of the junction unmatched. Germline lookup yields CDR1 SGHDN and CDR2 FVKESK. The CDR3 sequence is 16 residues long. This chain's CDR3 is CASSHRTSPSYNEQFF. CDR3 bases: TGTGCCAGCAGCCATAGGACTAGCCCCTCCTACAATGAGCAGTTCTTC.

The rearrangement links TRBV18 to TRBJ2-7; 8 bases are shared with TRBD1. The CDR3 spans 13 residues. V shed 8 bases and J 3 bases; nucleotides not matched to a gene: 6. Germline lookup yields CDR1 KGHSH and CDR2 LQKENI. CDR3 nucleotides: TGTGCCAGCCATGGACAGGGCCTCTACGAGCAGTACGTC. Protein product: CASHGQGLYEQYV.

The genes are TRBV5-8 and TRBJ1-2; D not certain. From germline, CDR1 is SGHTS and CDR2 YDEGEE. The CDR3 is 12 amino acids. Trimming pared 4 bases from V and 5 bases from J, leaving 9 bases between. In DNA form, the CDR3 reads TGTGCCAGCAGCCCAAACGGGTATGGCTACACCTTC. This gives the protein CASSPNGYGYTF.

This clonotype was seen many times. The chain has TRBV7-2 and TRBJ2-7, with D unresolved. V lost 0 bases, J lost 5 bases, and 2 bases lay in between. CDR3 length: 11 amino acids. From germline, CDR1 is SGHTA and CDR2 FQGNSA. The CDR3 DNA is TGTGCCAGCAGCTTAGCGAACGAGCAGTACTTC. Its translation is CASSLANEQYF.

This clonotype was picked up a small number of times. The gene calls are TRBV4-1 and TRBJ1-6; D gene ambiguous. V was clipped by 0 bases and J by 4 bases, with 13 bases between them. Germline V lookup: CDR1 MGHRA, CDR2 YSYEKL. This CDR3 region has 17 residues. The CDR3 here is CASSQDPAQTYNSPLHF. The CDR3 DNA reads TGCGCCAGCAGCCAAGATCCGGCACAGACTTATAATTCACCCCTCCACTTT.

The table lists this clonotype with many counts. J is TRBJ1-1 and V is TRBV4-3; D gene uncertain. Germline CDR1 reads LGHNA; CDR2 reads YSLEER. Trimming removed 1 base from V and 4 bases from J, with 13 bases in between. The CDR3 consists of 15 residues. The CDR3 sequence is CASSQGSRMSTEAFF. CDR3 in DNA: TGCGCCAGCAGCCAAGGGTCCAGAATGAGCACTGAAGCTTTCTTT.

At least ten counts were recorded for this clonotype. The V gene is TRBV5-1, the J gene TRBJ2-5, with a tentative D call TRBD2 (6 bases). CDR1 is SGHRS and CDR2 is YFSETQ in the germline V gene. This CDR3 is built from 14 residues. V lost 4 bases, J lost 5 bases, and 15 bases lay in between. Here the CDR3 reads CASSNPTSAETQYF. The DNA of the CDR3 is TGCGCCAGCAGCAACCCGACTAGTGCGGAGACCCAGTACTTC.

The rearrangement uses TRBV7-2 and TRBJ2-6; D might be TRBD1 or TRBD2, each matching 5 bases. V shed 4 bases and J shed 3 bases, with 7 bases lying between them. The CDR3 covers 14 residues. CDR1 SGHTA and CDR2 FQGNSA come from the germline V gene. The CDR3 DNA is TGTGCCAGCAGCTGGGACCGTGGGGCCAACGTCCTGACTTTC. Protein product: CASSWDRGANVLTF.

In its sample, this clonotype was seen many times. The V gene is TRBV20-1, the J gene TRBJ2-1; TRBD2 agrees at 14 bases. CDR1 is DFQATT and CDR2 is SNEGSKA in the germline V gene (reference sequence). After removal of 2 bases from V and 0 bases from J, the junction contained 6 bases not matched to a gene. This CDR3 comprises 18 residues. The CDR3 DNA reads as TGCAGTGCTAGATTCGGACTAGCGGGGGGCCACTCCTACAATGAGCAGTTCTTC. It yields the protein CSARFGLAGGHSYNEQFF.

The gene calls are TRBV18 and TRBJ1-4; 9 bases agree with TRBD1. Germline CDR1 reads KGHSH; CDR2 reads LQKENI. The CDR3 is 16 amino acids. V trimming: 1 base; J trimming: 4 bases; junction bases outside the gene matches: 4. CDR3 sequence: CASSPRGQGYNEKLFF. CDR3 nucleotide sequence: TGTGCCAGCTCACCACGGGGACAGGGATATAATGAAAAACTGTTTTTT.

This CDR3 is CASSVGQGNEKLFF. In nucleotides, the CDR3 is TGTGCCAGCAGCGTAGGACAGGGTAATGAAAAACTGTTTTTT. The chain combines TRBV9 with TRBJ1-4; the match to TRBD1 covers 7 bases. Trimming cost V 0 bases and J 4 bases; bases outside gene matches: 0. The CDR3 runs 14 residues. Per the germline V gene, CDR1 is SGDLS and CDR2 is YYNGEE.

The chain is built from TRBV11-2 and TRBJ2-4; tentative D call: TRBD1 (5 bases). This CDR3 is 18 amino acids long. Germline CDR1 reads SGHAT; CDR2 reads FQNNGV. V lost 4 bases and J 0 bases, leaving 19 bases between the germline ends. The CDR3 DNA reads as TGTGCCAGCAGCTCGACCGACTCCCGACAGCTAGCCAAAAACATTCAGTACTTC. Amino acids: CASSSTDSRQLAKNIQYF.